This T cell receptor (beta chain) was captured in a study of T cells in Graves' hyperthyroidism and ophthalmopathy. The wider study: Initial diagnosis, before any treatment, was when peripheral blood was collected.

The CDR3 is 13 residues long. Looked up from germline, CDR1 is MDHEN and CDR2 is SYDVKM. Deletions cut 3 bases from V and 8 bases from J, with 11 bases between. Many counts were recorded for this clonotype. Using RNA transcripts as the source, TCR beta CDR3 regions were amplified. HTBI primers were used for first-round RT-PCR of the TCR CDR3. Each CDR3 protein gets one entry after TCRdb re-called the multiplex PCR reads with MiXCR. The sample lists around 190,000 distinct CDR3 sequences, roughly 17% seen once, with roughly 50% in the top ten. Sequenced sample: blood. This TCR was recovered from a woman in her fifties or sixties with Graves' hyperthyroidism. V is TRBV28 and J is TRBJ2-1; D is unresolved. The CDR3 protein is CASSFSQKDEQFF. CDR3 in DNA: TGTGCCAGCAGTTTCTCCCAGAAGGATGAGCAGTTCTTC.